One and the same sample provided the 3 T cell receptor beta chains below, sequenced in a study of tumor and adjacent non-tumor tissue in lung cancer. RNA was extracted from bulk tissue without any cell sorting. More than 3 cm separated this lung sample from the edge of the tumor. The library came from three nested PCR rounds adapted from ARM-PCR protocols. Each CDR3 protein gets one entry after TCRdb re-called the multiplex PCR reads with MiXCR. The data show 90,000 to 100,000 distinct CDR3 sequences, 80% seen once. Sequences were obtained from distant non-tumor lung tissue. These receptors originate from a man aged 55-75 years with small cell lung cancer.

The chain is built from TRBV6-1 and TRBJ2-7; 8 nucleotides match TRBD1. CDR1 and CDR2 from the germline V gene are MNHNS and SASEGT. The CDR3 has 20 residues. This chain's CDR3 is CASSRYLRGQVRTDFYKQYV. The CDR3 coding sequence is TGTGCAAGCAGTCGTTATCTTCGGGGACAGGTCCGAACCGATTTCTACAAGCAGTACGTC.

This clonotype was observed many times. The rearrangement links TRBV10-3 to TRBJ2-5; TRBD2 might be the D (6 bases). The CDR3 is 14 amino acids. V gave up 3 bases and J gave up 5 bases, with 13 bases separating them. Germline CDR1 reads ENHRY; CDR2 reads SYGVKD. CDR3 nucleotides: TGTGCCATCAGTGACACCCGCGGAGGGGAGACCCAGTACTTC. Translated: CAISDTRGGETQYF.

Turning to this clonotype: Mismatch with germline at one junction end may stem from a read error. CDR3 in DNA: TGCAGCGCTGAAGGACAGAGCACAGATACGCAGTATTTT. Protein: CSAEGQSTDTQYF. The genes are TRBV29-1 and TRBJ2-3, with D perhaps TRBD1 (6 bases). The CDR3 has 13 amino acids. Germline V gives CDR1 SQVTM, CDR2 ANQGSEA.